This T cell receptor (beta chain) was observed in a study of T cell repertoires in cytomegalovirus infection (dated by TCRdb to between 2018 and 2021). Looking at the study overall: Peptide stimulations targeted recently identified HLA-C-restricted CMV epitopes, whose presentation resists viral immunomodulation, together with well-studied HLA-B-restricted epitopes. The HLA type of each donor mattered for the analysis, because public TCR beta signatures pointed to carriage of CMV infection along with the matching HLA type. Broader findings and caveats from the paper: The ex vivo response was dominated by HLA-C-restricted CMV-specific TCR beta clonotypes, and the single most frequent clonotype in two of eight donors was supplied by these HLA-C-restricted clonotypes. Cumulative frequency of public TCR beta family members discriminated carriers of CMV infection plus the relevant HLA type in this cohort and an independent 352-donor cohort.

As to this clonotype: The target of this receptor is not known. This could be a read error, since a much larger clone is one nucleotide away. Without the conserved terminal phenylalanine or tryptophan, this CDR3 likely stems from a read error.

The sample was run on an Illumina HiSeq 1500. Using fastp trimming at Q25 and MiXCR clonotype assembly, TCRdb reanalyzed the public sequencing data and kept in-frame beta chains. Every distinct CDR3 protein forms one entry, paired with its most common genes and DNA. Here the sample has approximately 910,000 distinct CDR3 sequences; roughly a third occur a single time. The ten largest clones take up roughly 12% of the sample. Explained via the paper, the treatment or condition label denotes: in vitro stimulation with specific CMV peptide epitopes to enrich CMV-specific T cells. Taken from the germline V gene, the CDR1 and CDR2 loops are SGHVS and FQNEAQ. Including both end residues, the CDR3 is 14 amino acids long. Of the read, only the CDR3 DNA is kept; its 42 bases are in frame from base 1. The V end loses 4 bases and the J end loses 4 bases, and a stretch of 14 bases separates them.

Sample: cultured CD8+ T cells from PBMCs, taken from culture after CMV antigen stimulation. The chain uses TRBV7-8 and TRBJ2-7, with TRBD1 as a weak D call on 6 bases. The receptor's source is a human donor in good health (CMV status not recorded). Some clones in this sample may be carry-over from other donors' samples. CDR3 loop: CASSSHRVRYEQYL. The nucleotide sequence reads as follows: TGTGCCAGCAGCTCCCACAGGGTTCGGTACGAGCAGTACCTC.